This TCR beta chain was captured in a study of patients and donors after allogeneic stem cell transplantation. Each CDR3 protein gets one entry after TCRdb re-called the RT-PCR reads with MiXCR. The sample contains roughly 30,000 distinct CDR3 sequences, about 6.8% of which appear only once. This clonotype was counted many times. Germline values: CDR1 SGHRS, CDR2 YFSETQ. Trimming shortened V by 0 bases and J by 4 bases, and 10 bases separated the two germline ends. The CDR3 runs 15 residues. Sequences were obtained from blood, either unsorted or a sorted T cell fraction (not recorded which). This receptor was obtained from a human donor who was either an allogeneic HSCT recipient or a stem cell or donor lymphocyte infusion donor (not recorded which). It is not recorded whose cells these are; they may come from a transplant donor. This chain links TRBV5-1 with TRBJ2-2; D call uncertain. The CDR3 DNA reads TGCGCCAGCAGCTTGGGGAGCCTCGGCACCGGGGAGCTGTTTTTT. It encodes CASSLGSLGTGELFF. The whole variable domain, filled in from reference TRBV5-1 and TRBJ2-2, reads KAGVTQTPRYLIKTRGQQVTLSCSPISGHRSVSWYQQTPGQGLQFLFEYFSETQRNKGNFPGRFSGRQFSNSRSEMNVSTLELGDSALYLCASSLGSLGTGELFFGEGSRLTVL.